This TCR beta chain stems from a study of shared clonotypes between healthy human individuals. Positively selected for CCR7, the CD45RO-negative cells used as naive CD8 cells excluded terminally differentiated effector memory CD45RA+ cells. With 8 bases clipped from V and 8 bases from J, the junction kept 13 bases outside the gene matches. This CDR3 contains 13 residues. CDR1 and CDR2 (germline): SQVTM, ANQGSEA. This clone came up once. The antigen remains unidentified. Clones were sequenced by immunoSEQ multiplex PCR, and TCRdb holds only the in-frame ones, with some missing. This table holds 550,000 to 650,000 clones, roughly 95% found once. Study-wide points: A reduction in generation probabilities was seen for non-shared clonotypes relative to those shared by all four donors.

The chain is built from TRBV29-1 and TRBJ1-2, with 8 bases aligning to TRBD1. The sample comprised naive CD8+ T cells sorted from blood. This clonotype was sampled from a woman aged 25-40 years in good health. The CDR3 DNA reads as TGCAGCTACCTTGGGGGACAGGCTCGCGGCTACACCTTC. Amino acid sequence: CSYLGGQARGYTF. Supplemented by reference TRBV29-1 and TRBJ1-2, the full variable domain reads SAVISQKPSRDICQRGTSLTIQCQVDSQVTMMFWYRQQPGQSLTLIATANQGSEATYESGFVIDKFPISRPNLTFSTLTVSNMSPEDSSIYLCSYLGGQARGYTFGSGTRLTVV.